What follows are 24 T cell receptor beta chains derived from one specimen sequenced in a study of early stage breast cancer tumors. TCRdb's table, derived via immunoSEQ multiplex PCR, lists solely in-frame clones and lacks some. The repertoire holds 60,000 to 75,000 clones, with roughly 80% as singletons. Sequencing was performed on blood. All receptors derive from a person aged 35-50 years with breast cancer.

The chain joins TRBV7-8 to TRBJ1-1, with 12 bases matching TRBD1. J was trimmed by 5 bases and V by 5 bases; bases with no gene match: 6. Germline loops: CDR1 SGHVS, CDR2 FQNEAQ. This CDR3 region has 15 residues. CDR3 in DNA: TGTGCCAGCAGCCTGGGGACAGGGGGCGGAACTGAAGCTTTCTTT. It encodes CASSLGTGGGTEAFF.

This clone was observed once. The CDR3 here is CASSALPRGTGELFF. As DNA, the CDR3 is TGTGCCAGCAGCGCCCTGCCTAGGGGCACCGGGGAGCTGTTTTTT. This chain connects TRBV2 to TRBJ2-2, with TRBD1 as a possible D gene (5 bases). This CDR3 region has 15 residues. V lost 6 bases and J 4 bases, leaving 15 bases between the germline ends. From germline, CDR1 is SNHLY and CDR2 FYNNEI.

The chain couples TRBV5-1 to TRBJ2-1; 10 bases are shared with TRBD1. Germline CDR1 SGHRS, CDR2 YFSETQ. The CDR3 consists of 18 residues. The V gene end was trimmed by 2 bases and the J gene end by 4 bases; junction bases not matched to a gene: 12. The CDR3 DNA reads as TGCGCCAGCAGCTTATTCGGGGGGGTGGGACAGGGGTACAATGAGCAGTTCTTC. Amino acids: CASSLFGGVGQGYNEQFF.

In its sample, this clone was seen once. The gene calls are TRBV7-8 and TRBJ1-3; 9 bases are a match to TRBD1. Germline loops: CDR1 SGHVS, CDR2 FQNEAQ. Germline trimming cut 7 bases from V and 2 bases from J; bases unmatched to any gene: 12. CDR3 length equals 17 residues. CDR3 region: CASTLEGQGAAGNTIYF. DNA for the CDR3: TGTGCCAGCACCCTAGAGGGACAGGGAGCGGCTGGAAACACCATATATTTT.

V gene TRBV5-4 combines with J gene TRBJ2-7, with D tentatively TRBD1 (5 bases). Germline CDR1 reads SGHNT; CDR2 reads YYREEE (reference sequence). This CDR3 contains 12 residues. Trimming removed 0 bases from V and 4 bases from J, with 5 bases in between. The CDR3 nucleotides read TGTGCCAGCAGCTTGGGGACATACGAGCAGTACTTC. Its translation: CASSLGTYEQYF.

This chain connects TRBV5-6 to TRBJ1-2; no clear D. Trimming took off 0 bases at V and 1 base at J, with 7 bases between the two ends. CDR1 is SGHDT, CDR2 YYEEEE, per germline. The CDR3 is made up of 14 amino acids. CDR3: CASSLGVSNYGYTF. The CDR3 coding sequence is TGTGCCAGCAGCTTGGGCGTCAGTAACTATGGCTACACCTTC.

The table lists this clone with a few counts. The V call is TRBV2, the J call TRBJ2-7; D gene uncertain. The germline CDR1 and CDR2 sequences are SNHLY and FYNNEI. This CDR3 is 12 amino acids long. The ends were cut back, 4 bases at V and 4 bases at J, with 8 bases in the middle. The CDR3 sequence is CASSATVYEQYF. The CDR3, as DNA: TGTGCCAGCAGTGCGACTGTGTACGAGCAGTACTTC. Full variable domain (outside the CDR3, taken from reference TRBV2 and TRBJ2-7): EPEVTQTPSHQVTQMGQEVILRCVPISNHLYFYWYRQILGQKVEFLVSFYNNEISEKSEIFDDQFSVERPDGSNFTLKIRSTKLEDSAMYFCASSATVYEQYFGPGTRLTVT.

This chain uses TRBV28 with TRBJ1-3, with D possibly matching TRBD1 (5 bases). CDR3 length: 15 amino acids. Germline CDR1 and CDR2: MDHEN and SYDVKM. Trimming shortened V by 5 bases and J by 0 bases, and 11 bases separated the two germline ends. CDR3 sequence reads: CASSTTALSGNTIYF. In nucleotides, the CDR3 is TGTGCCAGCAGTACGACAGCCCTCTCTGGAAACACCATATATTTT.

The table lists this clone with a few counts. The genes are TRBV6-1 and TRBJ2-5, with TRBD1 as a possible D gene (6 bases). The CDR3 has 15 residues. Germline lookup yields CDR1 MNHNS and CDR2 SASEGT. Between the trimmed V and J ends, which lost 0 bases and 5 bases, there was a span of 13 bases. CDR3 DNA sequence: TGTGCCAGCAGTGAAGCCCCGACAGGTCCGGAGACCCAGTACTTC. Its translation is CASSEAPTGPETQYF.

The chain couples TRBV5-1 to TRBJ2-5; D remains ambiguous. V was shortened by 1 base and J by 4 bases, with 8 bases between the two germline ends. The germline V gene has CDR1 SGHRS and CDR2 YFSETQ. CDR3 length equals 13 residues. CDR3 in DNA: TGCGCCAGCAGCTTGTTAGGTCGAGAGACCCAGTACTTC. Its translation: CASSLLGRETQYF.

As DNA, the CDR3 is TGTGCCAGTAGTATCGTCGGCGTCAATCAATTCGTTGAGCAGTTCTTC. This gives the protein CASSIVGVNQFVEQFF. The chain links TRBV19 to TRBJ2-1; D is unclear. The CDR3 sequence is 16 residues long. Germline CDR1 reads LNHDA; CDR2 reads SQIVND (reference sequence). Trimming stripped 3 bases from V and 9 bases from J, with 21 bases between.

The chain carries TRBV7-8 and TRBJ1-3; 7 bases are shared with TRBD1. V was pared by 5 bases and J by 2 bases, with 3 bases of the junction left unmatched. Germline values: CDR1 SGHVS, CDR2 FQNEAQ. The CDR3 length is 14 residues. The CDR3 region has the DNA TGTGCCAGCAGCGCCGGGACAGCTGGAAACACCATATATTTT. It is translated as CASSAGTAGNTIYF.

V gene TRBV5-6 combines with J gene TRBJ2-7; 10 bases fit TRBD2. The CDR3 is 15 amino acids. The germline CDR1 and CDR2 sequences are SGHDT and YYEEEE. The J segment lost 5 bases and the V segment lost 2 bases, leaving 7 bases of the junction unmatched. Here the CDR3 DNA reads TGTGCCAGCAGCTTCGGACTAGCGGTTGGGAACGAGCAGTACTTC. Protein: CASSFGLAVGNEQYF.

The V call is TRBV10-3, the J call TRBJ2-3; the D gene is possibly TRBD2 (6 bases). Trimming stripped 4 bases from V and 2 bases from J, with 22 bases between. In germline, CDR1 is ENHRY, CDR2 SYGVKD. The CDR3 sequence is 18 residues long. The CDR3 coding sequence is TGTGCCATCAGTGTAATCCCTTTAGGGCGGGACTTCACAGATACGCAGTATTTT. Encoded protein: CAISVIPLGRDFTDTQYF.

The chain recombines TRBV30 with TRBJ1-2, with D perhaps TRBD1 (6 bases). Trimming stripped 2 bases from V and 0 bases from J, with 13 bases between. The V gene's germline CDR1 is GTSNPN and CDR2 SVGIG (reference sequence). The CDR3 is made up of 15 amino acids. In DNA form, the CDR3 reads TGTGCCTGGAGTAGGGGGGGCAGGGCTAACTATGGCTACACCTTC. As protein: CAWSRGGRANYGYTF.

The rearrangement joins TRBV28 to TRBJ1-2; TRBD1 matches 8 bases. The CDR3 totals 13 residues. Germline V gives CDR1 MDHEN, CDR2 SYDVKM. The ends lost 7 bases at V and 4 bases at J; junction bases unmatched: 5. CDR3 coding DNA: TGTGCCAGCACTACAGGGGGACCCTATGGCTACACCTTC. Translating it yields CASTTGGPYGYTF.

For the CDR3, the DNA is TGTGCCAGCAGCCAAGATGGGGTCACTAATGAGCAGTTCTTC. Its protein is CASSQDGVTNEQFF. V usage is TRBV4-2 and J usage is TRBJ2-1; D not certain. Germline CDR1 and CDR2: LGHNA and YNFKEQ. The CDR3 has 14 residues. V lost 0 bases and J lost 7, with 10 bases in between.

This chain joins TRBV11-2 and TRBJ2-4; possibly TRBD1 for D (7 bases). CDR3 length: 15 residues. Germline lookup yields CDR1 SGHAT and CDR2 FQNNGV. V gave up 5 bases and J gave up 6 bases, with 17 bases separating them. DNA for the CDR3: TGTGCCAGCAGCCCCGGGGTCCAGGGGGGAAACATTCAGTACTTC. The encoded protein is CASSPGVQGGNIQYF.

The chain is built from TRBV7-8 and TRBJ1-2; D is perhaps TRBD1 (5 bases). CDR3 length: 14 amino acids. The ends were cut back, 7 bases at V and 7 bases at J, with 19 bases in the middle. The germline V gene encodes CDR1 SGHVS and CDR2 FQNEAQ. CDR3 sequence (DNA): TGTGCCAGCACCCTGGCACAAGGAGGGGTTGGCTACACCTTC. Its translation is CASTLAQGGVGYTF.

The chain employs TRBV13 and TRBJ2-3; D is unresolved. Germline loops: CDR1 PRHDT, CDR2 FYEKMQ (reference sequence). V lost 5 bases, J lost 2 bases, and 5 bases lay in between. This CDR3 region has 12 residues. CDR3 residues: CASSLYTDTQYF. The CDR3 DNA is TGTGCCAGCAGCCTCTACACAGATACGCAGTATTTT.

The V gene is TRBV7-3, the J gene TRBJ2-3; 9 bases map to TRBD1. Germline CDR1 SGHTA, CDR2 FQGTGA. The CDR3 runs to 15 residues. V shed 5 bases, J shed 5 bases, and the junction held 8 bases outside the gene matches. The CDR3 DNA reads TGTGCCAGCAGCCTCCGGGACAGGGATGGAGATACGCAGTATTTT. It is translated as CASSLRDRDGDTQYF.

The rearrangement links TRBV10-3 to TRBJ1-1; 8 bases map to TRBD1. With 8 bases clipped from V and 1 base from J, the junction kept 3 bases outside the gene matches. CDR1 is ENHRY and CDR2 is SYGVKD in the germline V gene. The CDR3 contains 13 residues. DNA for the CDR3: TGTGCCATCCACGGGACAGGGAACACTGAAGCTTTCTTT. This codes for CAIHGTGNTEAFF.

CDR3 sequence reads: CASSLYPAPEQFF. The CDR3 nucleotides read TGTGCCAGCAGCTTATACCCGGCCCCTGAGCAGTTCTTC. V usage is TRBV5-6 and J usage is TRBJ2-1; D gene uncertain. V was cut by 2 bases and J by 9 bases, with 12 bases left in between. The CDR3 sequence is 13 residues long. Germline-derived CDR1 and CDR2 are SGHDT and YYEEEE.

The gene calls are TRBV9 and TRBJ2-6; the D is unclear. The germline V gene encodes CDR1 SGDLS and CDR2 YYNGEE. This CDR3 is 15 amino acids long. V dropped 2 bases and J dropped 0 bases, with 6 bases sitting between them. DNA of the CDR3: TGTGCCAGCAGCGTTAGGAACTCTGGGGCCAACGTCCTGACTTTC. Translation gives CASSVRNSGANVLTF.